Described below is a single TCR beta chain sequence and its context. Its cognate antigen is unknown. This record comes from a study of siplizumab effects on memory and regulatory T cells. The study, taken as a whole, reports: Unstimulated subsets accounted for the mapping of only a minor share of the clones that were alloreactive. Siplizumab produced a significant drop in alloreactive sequences attributable to unstimulated CD4+ memory cells. Mappable CD4+ clones that were alloreactive averaged about 63% Treg-derived with siplizumab versus 26.9% in controls.

Per sample, the assay covered 100,000 or so TCR templates. Profiling relied on immunoSEQ multiplex PCR, and the TCRdb table lists in-frame clones only, not all of them. The repertoire holds approximately 100,000 clones, with roughly 95% as singletons. This CDR3 spans 17 amino acids. V dropped 1 base and J dropped 7 bases, with 22 bases sitting between them. Germline CDR1 SGHTA, CDR2 FQGNSA. The chain carries TRBV7-2 and TRBJ1-2; D call uncertain. The specimen was non-Treg CD4+ T cells sorted from blood. The receptor was derived from a human donor in good health. The CDR3 here is CASSLGRSGRRAAGYTF. CDR3 in DNA: TGTGCCAGCAGCTTAGGTCGTTCAGGACGACGTGCCGCTGGCTACACCTTC.